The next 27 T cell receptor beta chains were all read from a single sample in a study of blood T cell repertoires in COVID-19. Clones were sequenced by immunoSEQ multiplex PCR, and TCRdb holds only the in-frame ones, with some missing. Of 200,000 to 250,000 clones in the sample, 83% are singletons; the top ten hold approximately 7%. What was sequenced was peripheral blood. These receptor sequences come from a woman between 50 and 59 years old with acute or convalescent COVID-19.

The CDR3 spells CASRWGQYNSPLHF. DNA for the CDR3: TGTGCCAGCAGATGGGGACAGTATAATTCACCCCTCCACTTT. The chain joins TRBV7-9 to TRBJ1-6; 7 nucleotides align to TRBD1. The V gene end was trimmed by 6 bases and the J gene end by 4 bases; junction bases not matched to a gene: 3. The CDR3 contains 14 residues. Germline V gene sequence: CDR1 SEHNR, CDR2 FQNEAQ (reference sequence).

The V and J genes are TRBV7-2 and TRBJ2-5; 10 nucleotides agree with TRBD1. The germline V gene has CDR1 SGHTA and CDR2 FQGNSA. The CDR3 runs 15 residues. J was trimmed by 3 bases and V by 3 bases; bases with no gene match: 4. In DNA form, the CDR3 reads TGTGCCAGCAGCTTTGGGGGACAGGGGAAAGAGACCCAGTACTTC. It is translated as CASSFGGQGKETQYF.

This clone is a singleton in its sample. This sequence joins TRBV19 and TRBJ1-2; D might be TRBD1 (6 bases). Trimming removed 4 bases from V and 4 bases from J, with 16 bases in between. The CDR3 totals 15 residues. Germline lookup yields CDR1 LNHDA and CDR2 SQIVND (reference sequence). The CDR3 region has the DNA TGTGCCAGTAGTACCGGGGGGGCGCCGATCTATGGCTACACCTTC. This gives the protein CASSTGGAPIYGYTF.

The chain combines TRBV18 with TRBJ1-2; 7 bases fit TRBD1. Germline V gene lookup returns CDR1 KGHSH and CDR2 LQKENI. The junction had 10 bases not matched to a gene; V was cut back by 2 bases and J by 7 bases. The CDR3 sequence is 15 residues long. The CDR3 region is CASSPNDRDYRGYTF. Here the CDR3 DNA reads TGTGCCAGCTCACCAAATGACAGGGATTATCGTGGCTACACCTTC.

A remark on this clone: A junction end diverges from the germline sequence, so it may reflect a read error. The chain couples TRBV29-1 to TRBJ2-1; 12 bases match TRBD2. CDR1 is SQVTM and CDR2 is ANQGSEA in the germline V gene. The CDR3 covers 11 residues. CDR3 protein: CSVIFLAGGVF. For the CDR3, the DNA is TGCAGCGTCATCTTCCTAGCGGGAGGGGTCTTC.

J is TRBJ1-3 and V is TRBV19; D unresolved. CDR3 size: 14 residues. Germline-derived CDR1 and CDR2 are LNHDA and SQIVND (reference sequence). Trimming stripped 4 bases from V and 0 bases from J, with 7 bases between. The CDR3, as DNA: TGTGCCAGTAGTACCCTACTCTCTGGAAACACCATATATTTT. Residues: CASSTLLSGNTIYF.

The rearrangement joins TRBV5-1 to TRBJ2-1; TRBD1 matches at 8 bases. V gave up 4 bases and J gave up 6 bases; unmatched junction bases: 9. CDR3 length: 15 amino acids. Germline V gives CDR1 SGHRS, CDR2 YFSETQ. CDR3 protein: CASSLTGTGSNEQFF. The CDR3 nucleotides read TGCGCCAGCAGCCTCACCGGGACAGGTTCCAATGAGCAGTTCTTC.

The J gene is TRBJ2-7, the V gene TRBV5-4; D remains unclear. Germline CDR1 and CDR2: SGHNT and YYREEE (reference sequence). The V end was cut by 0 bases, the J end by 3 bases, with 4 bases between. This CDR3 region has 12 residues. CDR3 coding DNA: TGTGCCAGCAGCTTGGCAGACTACGAGCAGTACTTC. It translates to CASSLADYEQYF.

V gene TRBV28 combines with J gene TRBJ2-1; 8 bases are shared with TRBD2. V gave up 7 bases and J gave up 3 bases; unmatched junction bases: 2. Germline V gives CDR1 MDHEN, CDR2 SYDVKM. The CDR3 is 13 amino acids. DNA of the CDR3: TGTGCCAGCATAACTAGCGGCTACAATGAGCAGTTCTTC. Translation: CASITSGYNEQFF.

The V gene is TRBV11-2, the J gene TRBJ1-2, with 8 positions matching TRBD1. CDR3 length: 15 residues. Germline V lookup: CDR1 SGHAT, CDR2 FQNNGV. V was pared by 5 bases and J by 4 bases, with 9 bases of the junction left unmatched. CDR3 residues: CASSQPGQVLYGYTF. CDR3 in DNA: TGTGCCAGCAGCCAACCGGGACAGGTCCTCTATGGCTACACCTTC.

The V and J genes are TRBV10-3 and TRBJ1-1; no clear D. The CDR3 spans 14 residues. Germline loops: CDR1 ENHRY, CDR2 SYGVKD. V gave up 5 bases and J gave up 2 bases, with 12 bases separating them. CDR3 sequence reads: CAISPSGANTEAFF. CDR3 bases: TGTGCCATCAGTCCTAGTGGAGCCAACACTGAAGCTTTCTTT.

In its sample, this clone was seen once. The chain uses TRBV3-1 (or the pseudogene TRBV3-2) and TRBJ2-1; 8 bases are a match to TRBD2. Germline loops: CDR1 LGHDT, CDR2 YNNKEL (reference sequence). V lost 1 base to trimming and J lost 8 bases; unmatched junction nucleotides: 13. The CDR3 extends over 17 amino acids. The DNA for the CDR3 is TGTGCCAGCAGCCAAGGAGGGTGGCTAGCGGGTTTCGATGAGCAGTTCTTC. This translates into CASSQGGWLAGFDEQFF.

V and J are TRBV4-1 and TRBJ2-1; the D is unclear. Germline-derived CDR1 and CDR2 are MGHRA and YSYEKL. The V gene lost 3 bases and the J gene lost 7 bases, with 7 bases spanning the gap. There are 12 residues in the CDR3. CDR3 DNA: TGCGCCAGCAGCCATGAGTTGAATGAGCAGTTCTTC. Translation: CASSHELNEQFF.

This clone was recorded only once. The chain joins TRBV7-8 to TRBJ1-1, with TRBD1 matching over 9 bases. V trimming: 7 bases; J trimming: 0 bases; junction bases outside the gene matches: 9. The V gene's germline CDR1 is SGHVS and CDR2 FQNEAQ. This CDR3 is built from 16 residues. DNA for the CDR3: TGTGCCAGCAACCAGAGACGGGACAGGGTGAACACTGAAGCTTTCTTT. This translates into CASNQRRDRVNTEAFF.

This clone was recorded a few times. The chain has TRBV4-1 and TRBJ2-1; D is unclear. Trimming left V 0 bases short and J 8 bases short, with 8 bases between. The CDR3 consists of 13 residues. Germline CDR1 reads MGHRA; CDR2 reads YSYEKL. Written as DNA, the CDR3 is TGCGCCAGCAGCCAAGATCGTGGCTATGAGCAGTTCTTC. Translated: CASSQDRGYEQFF.

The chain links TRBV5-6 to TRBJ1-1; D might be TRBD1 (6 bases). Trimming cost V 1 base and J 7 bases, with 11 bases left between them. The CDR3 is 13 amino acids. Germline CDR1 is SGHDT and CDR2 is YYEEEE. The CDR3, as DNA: TGTGCCAGCAGCTTGAACAGGGCCATTGAAGCTTTCTTT. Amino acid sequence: CASSLNRAIEAFF. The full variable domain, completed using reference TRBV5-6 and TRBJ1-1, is DAGVTQSPTHLIKTRGQQVTLRCSPKSGHDTVSWYQQALGQGPQFIFQYYEEEERQRGNFPDRFSGHQFPNYSSELNVNALLLGDSALYLCASSLNRAIEAFFGQGTRLTVV.

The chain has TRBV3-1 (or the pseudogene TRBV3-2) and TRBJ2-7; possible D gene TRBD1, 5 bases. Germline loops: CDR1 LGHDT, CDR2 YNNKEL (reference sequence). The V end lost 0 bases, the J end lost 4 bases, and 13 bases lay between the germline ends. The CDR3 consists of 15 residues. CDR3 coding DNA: TGTGCCAGCAGCCAAGATAGAGACAGCCGATACGAGCAGTACTTC. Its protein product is CASSQDRDSRYEQYF.

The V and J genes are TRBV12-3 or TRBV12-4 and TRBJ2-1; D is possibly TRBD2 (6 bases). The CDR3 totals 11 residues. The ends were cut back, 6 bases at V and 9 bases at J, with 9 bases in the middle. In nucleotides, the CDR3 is TGTGCCAGCAGGACTAGTGGTGAGCAGTTCTTC. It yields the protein CASRTSGEQFF.

As DNA, the CDR3 is TGTGCCAGTAGCCCCATCCGGGGACAGGGGCGCACAGATACGCAGTATTTT. This codes for CASSPIRGQGRTDTQYF. The gene calls are TRBV19 and TRBJ2-3, with TRBD1 matching 10 bases. V lost 6 bases to trimming and J lost 1 base; unmatched junction nucleotides: 10. Looked up from germline, CDR1 is LNHDA and CDR2 is SQIVND (reference sequence). CDR3 length: 17 residues.

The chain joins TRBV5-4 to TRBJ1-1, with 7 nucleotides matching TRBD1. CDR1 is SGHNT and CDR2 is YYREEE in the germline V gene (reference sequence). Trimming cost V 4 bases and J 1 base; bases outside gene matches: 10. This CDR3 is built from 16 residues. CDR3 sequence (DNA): TGTGCCAGCAGCCCTGGCCAGGGGGTCAGGAACACTGAAGCTTTCTTT. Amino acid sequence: CASSPGQGVRNTEAFF.

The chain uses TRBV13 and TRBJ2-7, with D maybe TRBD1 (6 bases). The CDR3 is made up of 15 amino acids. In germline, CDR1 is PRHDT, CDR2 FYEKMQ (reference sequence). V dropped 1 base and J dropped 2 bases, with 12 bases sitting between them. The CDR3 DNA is TGTGCCAGCAGCTTAGATCGGCAGGGGACCTACGAGCAGTACTTC. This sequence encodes CASSLDRQGTYEQYF.

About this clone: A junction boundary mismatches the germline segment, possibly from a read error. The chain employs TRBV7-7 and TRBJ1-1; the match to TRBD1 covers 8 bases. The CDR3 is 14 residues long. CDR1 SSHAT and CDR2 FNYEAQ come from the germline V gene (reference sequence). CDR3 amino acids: CASSRTGTGTEAFF. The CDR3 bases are TGTGCTAGCAGCCGTACAGGGACAGGCACTGAAGCTTTCTTT.

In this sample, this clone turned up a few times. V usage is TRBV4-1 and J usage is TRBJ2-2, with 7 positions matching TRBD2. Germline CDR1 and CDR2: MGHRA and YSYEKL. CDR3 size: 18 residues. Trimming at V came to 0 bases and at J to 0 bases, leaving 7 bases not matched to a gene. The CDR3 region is CASSQDPPLAANTGELFF. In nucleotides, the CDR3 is TGCGCCAGCAGCCAAGATCCCCCCCTAGCGGCGAACACCGGGGAGCTGTTTTTT.

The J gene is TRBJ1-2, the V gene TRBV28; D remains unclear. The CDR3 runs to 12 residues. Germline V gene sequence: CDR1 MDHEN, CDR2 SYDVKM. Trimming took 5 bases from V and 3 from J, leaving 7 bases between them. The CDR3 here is CASSLSDYGYTF. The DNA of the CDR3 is TGTGCCAGCAGTCTGTCGGACTATGGCTACACCTTC.

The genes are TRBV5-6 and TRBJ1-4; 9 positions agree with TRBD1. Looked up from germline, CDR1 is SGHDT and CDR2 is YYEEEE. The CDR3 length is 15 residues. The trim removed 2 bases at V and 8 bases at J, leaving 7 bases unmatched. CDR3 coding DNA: TGTGCCAGCAGCTTAGCGGGACAGGGTCAAGAAAAACTGTTTTTT. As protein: CASSLAGQGQEKLFF.

The CDR3 DNA reads as TGTGCCAGCAGCCTACGACTAGACGGGGCAGATACGCAGTATTTT. Translated, it gives CASSLRLDGADTQYF. This chain connects TRBV7-3 to TRBJ2-3; possible D gene TRBD2, 6 bases. The CDR3 contains 15 residues. V was cut by 5 bases and J by 4 bases, with 16 bases left in between. The germline gives CDR1 SGHTA, CDR2 FQGTGA.

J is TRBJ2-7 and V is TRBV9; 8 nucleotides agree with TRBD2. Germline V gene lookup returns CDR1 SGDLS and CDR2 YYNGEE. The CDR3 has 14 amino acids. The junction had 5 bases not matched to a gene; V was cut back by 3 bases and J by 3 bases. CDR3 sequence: CASSASTSGYEQYF. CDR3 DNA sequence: TGTGCCAGCAGCGCCTCAACTAGCGGCTACGAGCAGTACTTC.